The rows below give T cell receptor beta chains drawn from one sample of a study of T cell responses to AZD1222 COVID-19 vaccine. TCRdb keeps only in-frame clones here, not all; method: immunoSEQ multiplex PCR. The table has around 80,000 clones, roughly 90% seen once; the top ten hold 9.5% to 13%. This material consisted of peripheral blood, taken on day 0 of AZD1222 vaccination. These receptors were taken from an adult in good health. Both conserved end residues are part of each CDR3. The D gene is left open where the match is weak. Size tells how often a clone was seen (once, few, many) or the class of an expanded clone, and some rows leave it out.

v_gene,j_gene,abundance,d_gene,CDR3nt,CDR3aa
TRBV27,TRBJ2-5,.,.,TGTGCCAGCAGTACTGCAGGGGAAGAGACCCAGTACTTC,CASSTAGEETQYF
TRBV6-5,TRBJ1-1,.,.,TGTGCCAGCACCCAAATGACAGGTAACACTGAAGCTTTCTTT,CASTQMTGNTEAFF
TRBV5-1,TRBJ2-3,few,TRBD1,TGCGCCAGCAGCCCTGGGACAGGGGGCGGAAGGCAGTATTTT,CASSPGTGGGRQYF
TRBV19,TRBJ1-2,.,.,TGTGCCAGTATGGGGGTGGGTGATGGCTACACCTTC,CASMGVGDGYTF
TRBV19,TRBJ2-2,.,.,TGTGCCAGTAGTATAGGCGGAATTGGCACCGGGGAGCTGTTTTTT,CASSIGGIGTGELFF
TRBV19,TRBJ1-4,.,TRBD1,TGTGCCAGTAGTCCCGGACAGGGTTTAGCTAATGAAAAACTGTTTTTT,CASSPGQGLANEKLFF
TRBV11-2,TRBJ2-3,.,TRBD2,TGTGCCAGCAGCTTAAATCCGGGACTAGCGACGACAGATACGCAGTATTTT,CASSLNPGLATTDTQYF
TRBV6-6,TRBJ1-2,once,TRBD1,TGTGCCAGCAGGGAACAGGGGGATTCTAACTATGGCTACACCTTC,CASREQGDSNYGYTF
TRBV9,TRBJ1-2,.,.,TGTGCCAGCAGCGTAGAGGACCGTAACTATGGCTACACCTTC,CASSVEDRNYGYTF
TRBV28,TRBJ2-5,.,.,TGTGCCAGCAGTCCCCGGGCAGGGGGGCGAGAGACCCAGTACTTC,CASSPRAGGRETQYF
TRBV2,TRBJ2-7,.,.,TGTGCCAGCAGTGTAGCCCCCGAGGACTACGAGCAGTACTTC,CASSVAPEDYEQYF
TRBV9,TRBJ1-5,.,.,TGTGCCAGCAGCTCGACCGGGCAGCCCCAGCATTTT,CASSSTGQPQHF
TRBV6-5,TRBJ1-6,.,.,TGTGCCAGCAGCACCCCCTATAATTCACCCCTCCACTTT,CASSTPYNSPLHF
TRBV11-1,TRBJ2-2,.,.,TGTGCCAGCAGCTTAGCGCAGGGCACCGGGGAGCTGTTTTTT,CASSLAQGTGELFF
TRBV10-3,TRBJ1-5,once,.,TGTGCCATCAGTGAGAACCAGGACGGCAATCAGCCCCAGCATTTT,CAISENQDGNQPQHF
TRBV29-1,TRBJ1-5,.,TRBD1,TGCAGCGTTGTGGACAGGGGCAATCAGCCCCAGCATTTT,CSVVDRGNQPQHF